These 28 T cell receptor beta chains were all obtained from the same sample, sequenced in a study of T-cell reconstitution after alpha-beta-depleted transplantation in children. Unique molecular identifiers were used to barcode this TCRbeta library. Via MiXCR, TCRdb re-called the PCR reads, giving one row per CDR3 protein. Of roughly 160,000 distinct CDR3 sequences listed, over 8.5% are singletons. Specimen: PBMCs, collected before TCRalphabeta/CD19-depleted stem cell transplant. These receptors came from a boy aged 2 to 10 with acute myeloid leukemia, due to receive a stem cell transplant.

The table lists this clonotype with many counts. The chain recombines TRBV12-3 or TRBV12-4 with TRBJ2-2; 8 bases line up with TRBD2. V dropped 5 bases and J dropped 0; count of bases not matched to a gene: 11. The CDR3 length is 18 residues. Here the CDR3 reads CASSQNGPGLANTGELFF. The CDR3 nucleotides are TGTGCCAGCAGTCAAAACGGTCCGGGACTAGCGAACACCGGGGAGCTGTTTTTT.

With regard to this clonotype: A single base separates this from a much larger clone, so it may be a read error. The chain has TRBV24-1 and TRBJ2-3; D unclear. The J call could be wrong; TRBJ1-5 is a better fit for the DNA end. Germline V gives CDR1 KGHDR, CDR2 SFDVKD. The length of the CDR3 is 16 residues. The CDR3 sequence is CATSDLRSSGTDTQHF. CDR3 coding DNA: TGTGCCACCAGTGATTTAAGGTCTTCAGGCACAGATACGCAGCATTTT.

Concerning this clonotype: Given a much more abundant clone one base away, this may be a read error. This chain joins TRBV27 and TRBJ1-2, with 8 bases identical to TRBD1. The germline V gene has CDR1 MNHEY and CDR2 SMNVEV (reference sequence). This CDR3 has 16 amino acids. The CDR3 protein is CASSLSSGGGIYGYPF. The CDR3, as DNA: TGTGCCAGCAGTTTATCATCAGGGGGCGGGATCTATGGCTACCCCTTC.

This clonotype appeared many times. V gene TRBV5-1 combines with J gene TRBJ2-2, with 7 positions matching TRBD1. This CDR3 is 13 amino acids long. The germline V gene encodes CDR1 SGHRS and CDR2 YFSETQ. The J segment lost 6 bases and the V segment lost 4 bases, leaving 3 bases of the junction unmatched. CDR3 nucleotides: TGCGCCAGCAGCGAGACAGGGCCCGGGGAGCTGTTTTTT. Translation gives CASSETGPGELFF.

This clonotype was detected ten times or more. The J gene is TRBJ1-6, the V gene TRBV20-1, with D possibly being TRBD1 (5 bases). Germline V gene sequence: CDR1 DFQATT, CDR2 SNEGSKA (reference sequence). The CDR3 sequence is 15 residues long. Trimming pared 1 base from V and 5 bases from J, leaving 12 bases between. The CDR3 DNA follows: TGCAGTGCTAGAGGACCGGCGGGGGATAATTCACCCCTCCACTTT. Translating gives CSARGPAGDNSPLHF.

This clonotype occurred many times. CDR3 sequence: CSAGPARSTAEQFF. In nucleotides, the CDR3 is TGCAGTGCTGGCCCTGCGCGCTCCACGGCTGAGCAGTTCTTC. The gene calls are TRBV20-1 and TRBJ2-1; no reliable D call. The ends were cut back, 5 bases at V and 9 bases at J, with 20 bases in the middle. Germline V gene sequence: CDR1 DFQATT, CDR2 SNEGSKA (reference sequence). CDR3 size: 14 residues.

This clonotype has at least ten counts. This chain uses TRBV12-3 or TRBV12-4 with TRBJ2-5, with D hard to call. The CDR3 covers 12 residues. V lost 5 bases, J lost 5 bases, and 9 bases lay in between. The chain's CDR3 is CASSRPPETQYF. CDR3 in DNA: TGTGCCAGCAGTCGCCCCCCCGAGACCCAGTACTTC.

This clonotype was seen repeatedly, ten times or more. The rearrangement uses TRBV5-1 and TRBJ2-1; D remains unclear. V gave up 0 bases and J gave up 2 bases, with 6 bases separating them. The CDR3 totals 14 residues. From germline, CDR1 is SGHRS and CDR2 YFSETQ. Here the CDR3 reads CASSLGPAYNEQFF. The CDR3 DNA reads TGCGCCAGCAGCTTGGGACCAGCCTACAATGAGCAGTTCTTC.

A remark on this clonotype: This clone may be a read error of a much larger clone one base away. The V and J genes are TRBV20-1 and TRBJ2-3; D gene unclear. The CDR3 length is 12 residues. The germline CDR1 and CDR2 sequences are DFQATT and SNEGSKA (reference sequence). This CDR3 reads CSARPHTDTQFF. CDR3 coding DNA: TGCAGTGCTAGACCCCACACAGATACGCAGTTTTTT.

There are a few counts of this clonotype. CDR3 sequence reads: CASSQGGHEQFF. The CDR3 DNA reads as TGTGCCAGCAGCCAGGGGGGGCATGAGCAGTTCTTC. This chain uses TRBV7-3 with TRBJ2-1; D may correspond to TRBD1 or TRBD2 (7 bases each). This CDR3 region has 12 residues. With 5 bases removed from V and 8 bases from J, the gap between germline ends came to 10 bases. Looked up from germline, CDR1 is SGHTA and CDR2 is FQGTGA.

In its sample, this clonotype was seen many times. This chain links TRBV5-1 with TRBJ1-1; the match to TRBD1 covers 9 bases. Germline assignment: CDR1 SGHRS and CDR2 YFSETQ. This CDR3 spans 13 amino acids. J gave up 7 bases and V 4 bases, and 5 bases lay outside the gene matches. The CDR3: CASSQTGGREAFF. The CDR3 bases are TGCGCCAGCAGCCAAACAGGGGGCCGTGAAGCTTTCTTT.

This clonotype was found many times. CDR3 region: CASSLDQQGLFGYTF. In nucleotides, the CDR3 is TGCGCCAGCAGCTTGGATCAGCAGGGACTTTTTGGCTACACCTTC. This rearrangement joins TRBV5-1 to TRBJ1-2, with D perhaps matching TRBD1 (5 bases). The V end was cut by 0 bases, the J end by 7 bases, with 16 bases between. Germline CDR1 is SGHRS and CDR2 is YFSETQ. CDR3 size: 15 residues.

There are many counts of this clonotype. This chain joins TRBV4-1 and TRBJ2-7, with 7 bases fitting TRBD2. Trimming at V came to 2 bases and at J to 0 bases, leaving 7 bases not matched to a gene. This CDR3 contains 16 residues. The germline CDR1 and CDR2 sequences are MGHRA and YSYEKL. Written as DNA, the CDR3 is TGCGCCAGCAGCCAACTTATTAGCGGGCACTCCTACGAGCAGTACTTC. This translates into CASSQLISGHSYEQYF.

Ten or more counts support this clonotype. V and J are TRBV20-1 and TRBJ1-5, with 10 bases that match TRBD1. Germline V gene sequence: CDR1 DFQATT, CDR2 SNEGSKA (reference sequence). This CDR3 region has 14 residues. Trimming cost V 4 bases and J 5 bases; bases outside gene matches: 5. CDR3 loop: CSATDRGFDQPQHF. The DNA of the CDR3 is TGCAGTGCTACGGACAGGGGGTTTGATCAGCCCCAGCATTTT.

This clonotype was observed at least ten times. The chain links TRBV20-1 to TRBJ1-1, with D unresolved. The CDR3 is 9 amino acids. The germline V gene encodes CDR1 DFQATT and CDR2 SNEGSKA (reference sequence). Trimming took 5 bases from V and 11 from J, leaving 9 bases between them. The CDR3 DNA reads as TGCAGTGCTTCGGCTATGGCTTTCTTT. Protein: CSASAMAFF.

This clonotype was seen only a few times. The rearrangement uses TRBV30 and TRBJ2-1, with 8 bases matching TRBD1. J lost 2 bases, V lost 5 bases, and 2 bases had no gene match. Germline CDR1 and CDR2: GTSNPN and SVGIG (reference sequence). The length of the CDR3 is 13 residues. CDR3: CAWDRGAYNEQFF. CDR3 bases: TGTGCCTGGGACAGGGGTGCCTACAATGAGCAGTTCTTC.

This clonotype was observed at least ten times. The chain couples TRBV20-1 to TRBJ2-1; 9 nucleotides match TRBD2. Per germline, CDR1 DFQATT and CDR2 SNEGSKA (reference sequence). The V segment lost 6 bases and the J segment 4 bases; nucleotides outside the gene matches: 10. The length of the CDR3 is 15 residues. The CDR3 DNA sequence: TGCAGTGCCCGGATAGCGGGGGCTTGGTACAATGAGCAGTTCTTC. It specifies CSARIAGAWYNEQFF.

Comment on this clonotype: The junction shows a germline mismatch at one end, possibly a read error. The rearrangement uses TRBV19 and TRBJ2-2; D gene ambiguous. The CDR3 covers 13 residues. Looked up from germline, CDR1 is LNHDA and CDR2 is SQIVND (reference sequence). The CDR3 protein is CASSMTITVELFF. CDR3 DNA sequence: TGTGCCAGTAGTATGACGATCACCGTGGAGCTGTTTTTT.

This clonotype was counted between two and nine times. The V and J genes are TRBV3-1 and TRBJ2-1; D not certain. In germline, CDR1 is LGHDT, CDR2 YNNKEL (reference sequence). V was shortened by 1 base and J by 0 bases, with 16 bases between the two germline ends. This CDR3 comprises 18 residues. CDR3 DNA sequence: TGTGCCAGCAGCCAAGCTCCAGGTCTGCGGAGCTCCTACAATGAGCAGTTCTTC. It codes for CASSQAPGLRSSYNEQFF.

In its sample, this clonotype was seen many times. V is TRBV15 and J is TRBJ2-3; D remains unclear. Between the trimmed V and J ends, which lost 5 bases and 2 bases, there was a span of 11 bases. Germline V gene lookup returns CDR1 LNHNV and CDR2 YYDKDF (reference sequence). The CDR3 spans 14 residues. For the CDR3, the DNA is TGTGCCACCAGCTCGGCCAGACCCACAGATACGCAGTATTTT. It is translated as CATSSARPTDTQYF.

This clonotype was picked up many times. The chain joins TRBV25-1 to TRBJ1-1; TRBD1 is a possible D gene (5 bases). Trimming removed 5 bases from V and 4 bases from J, with 11 bases in between. Looked up from germline, CDR1 is MGHDK and CDR2 is SYGVNS. CDR3 length: 13 amino acids. CDR3 DNA sequence: TGTGCCAGCAGTTCGGGGGGTTTCACTGAAGCTTTCTTT. Translating gives CASSSGGFTEAFF.

In its sample, this clonotype was seen many times. The chain couples TRBV12-3 or TRBV12-4 to TRBJ1-5, with D possibly matching TRBD1 (6 bases). The CDR3 sequence is 14 residues long. V lost 4 bases, J lost 2 bases, and 9 bases lay in between. The DNA for the CDR3 is TGTGCCAGCAGTTCCGGGGGCGGCAATCAGCCCCAGCATTTT. Its translation: CASSSGGGNQPQHF.

Remarks on this clonotype: The junction departs from the called germline gene at one end, perhaps through a read error. The chain combines TRBV28 with TRBJ1-2; possibly TRBD1 for D (5 bases). Germline lookup yields CDR1 MDHEN and CDR2 SYDVKM. The CDR3 has 15 amino acids. The CDR3 sequence is CASSSDGTGNYGYIF. The CDR3 bases are TGTGCCAGCAGTTCAGACGGGACGGGGAACTATGGCTACATCTTC.

This clonotype was recorded many times. The CDR3 protein is CASTPGGSGNTIYF. CDR3 nucleotides: TGTGCCAGCACCCCGGGGGGCTCTGGAAACACCATATATTTT. This chain uses TRBV12-3 or TRBV12-4 with TRBJ1-3, with D possibly matching TRBD1 (5 bases). This CDR3 region has 14 residues. Trimming shortened V by 7 bases and J by 0 bases, and 10 bases separated the two germline ends.

The rearrangement joins TRBV11-3 to TRBJ2-4; 10 bases fit TRBD1. Germline V gives CDR1 SGHNT, CDR2 YENEEA. The CDR3 is 12 residues long. The trim removed 0 bases at V and 16 bases at J, leaving 3 bases unmatched. For the CDR3, the DNA is TGTGCCAGCAGCTTAGACGACAGGGGGCTTTACTTC. Protein sequence: CASSLDDRGLYF.

This clonotype was detected many times. The chain links TRBV2 to TRBJ2-1; TRBD2 aligns across 7 bases. CDR1 is SNHLY, CDR2 FYNNEI, per germline. The CDR3 sequence is 15 residues long. V lost 3 bases and J lost 8; bases outside the gene matches: 10. CDR3 DNA sequence: TGTGCCAGCAGTGACGGGGGGAGAATTCTGGATGAGCAGTTCTTC. Amino acid sequence: CASSDGGRILDEQFF.

In its sample, this clonotype was seen many times. J is TRBJ2-7 and V is TRBV20-1; maybe TRBD2 (6 bases). Germline loops: CDR1 DFQATT, CDR2 SNEGSKA (reference sequence). There are 15 residues in the CDR3. Trimming stripped 5 bases from V and 3 bases from J, with 20 bases between. The CDR3 is CSAVQRGGMNYEQYF. The DNA of the CDR3 is TGCAGTGCTGTACAACGAGGCGGGATGAACTACGAGCAGTACTTC.

This clonotype was recorded many times. The chain has TRBV12-3 or TRBV12-4 and TRBJ1-2; the D is unclear. The CDR3 runs to 14 residues. V dropped 3 bases and J dropped 7 bases, with 15 bases sitting between them. Here the CDR3 DNA reads TGTGCCAGCAGTTTGTCACCCTCCCCAACTGGCTACACCTTC. Translation: CASSLSPSPTGYTF.